The 26 T cell receptor beta chains in this list originate from one sample, sequenced in a study of early T cells in non-severe SARS-CoV-2 infection. TCRdb recomputed calls from the 5' RACE reads with MiXCR, one row per CDR3 protein. Of fewer than 60,000 distinct CDR3 sequences in the sample, around 10% were seen once. This specimen was whole blood, taken at baseline. The receptors were sampled from an adult who was a healthcare worker with PCR-confirmed SARS-CoV-2 infection or an uninfected control (not recorded which).

The V gene is TRBV4-1, the J gene TRBJ2-7; 7 bases fit TRBD1. The CDR3 contains 15 residues. Looked up from germline, CDR1 is MGHRA and CDR2 is YSYEKL. V was clipped by 4 bases and J by 2 bases; unmatched bases: 8. The CDR3, as DNA: TGCGCCAGCAGCCCAGCTCCGGGACAGCCCTACGAGCAGTACTTC. Translated, it gives CASSPAPGQPYEQYF.

This clonotype has just a few counts. The chain carries TRBV6-1 and TRBJ2-3, with D perhaps being TRBD1 or TRBD2 (5 bases each). CDR1 is MNHNS, CDR2 SASEGT, per germline. Trimming took 6 bases from V and 0 from J, leaving 19 bases between them. The CDR3 sequence is 17 residues long. The CDR3 nucleotides are TGTGCCAGCAGGGGTATCCCGGGACGAGGAAGCACAGATACGCAGTATTTT. Translating gives CASRGIPGRGSTDTQYF.

In regard to this clonotype: Just one base apart from a much larger clone, this may be a read error. CDR3 loop: CASSLEPDTQYF. CDR3 sequence (DNA): TGTGCCAGCAGCTTAGAGCCAGATACGCAGTATTTT. The gene calls are TRBV7-9 and TRBJ2-3; D call uncertain. This CDR3 has 12 residues. V was cut by 1 base and J by 4 bases, with 3 bases left in between. Looked up from germline, CDR1 is SEHNR and CDR2 is FQNEAQ (reference sequence).

In this sample, this clonotype turned up many times. The gene calls are TRBV20-1 and TRBJ1-2; the D gene is possibly TRBD1 (5 bases). CDR3 length equals 12 residues. Trimming took 5 bases from V and 5 from J, leaving 12 bases between them. Germline V gene lookup returns CDR1 DFQATT and CDR2 SNEGSKA (reference sequence). This chain's CDR3 is CSAHGTAYGYTF. DNA of the CDR3: TGCAGTGCTCACGGGACGGCTTATGGCTACACCTTC.

CDR3 in DNA: TGTGCCAGCAGCTACTTCCAGGGGGCTCAGCCCCAGCATTTT. Translating gives CASSYFQGAQPQHF. The chain carries TRBV5-5 and TRBJ1-5; 8 bases are shared with TRBD1. This CDR3 is built from 14 residues. The V and J ends lost 3 bases and 6 bases, in that order; junction bases with no gene match: 5. CDR1 is SGHKS and CDR2 is YYEKEE in the germline V gene (reference sequence). Full variable domain (remainder filled in from reference TRBV5-5 and TRBJ1-5): DAGVTQSPTHLIKTRGQQVTLRCSPISGHKSVSWYQQVLGQGPQFIFQYYEKEERGRGNFPDRFSARQFPNYSSELNVNALLLGDSALYLCASSYFQGAQPQHFGDGTRLSIL.

This clonotype was seen only a few times. This chain uses TRBV5-1 with TRBJ1-1; D not certain. The CDR3 length is 14 residues. The V end lost 0 bases, the J end lost 5 bases, and 11 bases lay between the germline ends. Germline V lookup: CDR1 SGHRS, CDR2 YFSETQ. The chain's CDR3 is CASSLEISGTEAFF. CDR3 bases: TGCGCCAGCAGCTTGGAGATTTCGGGTACTGAAGCTTTCTTT.

This clonotype was observed a few times. The limits of the CDR3 on the DNA are not certain, so only TCRdb's listed CDR3 is given. The gene calls are TRBV12-3 or TRBV12-4 and TRBJ1-1. Including both end residues, the CDR3 is 13 amino acids long. The CDR3 loop reads CASSFLENTEAFF.

V is TRBV18 and J is TRBJ1-6; D not certain. The CDR3 consists of 15 residues. V gave up 1 base and J gave up 7 bases, with 11 bases separating them. Germline values: CDR1 KGHSH, CDR2 LQKENI. The CDR3 region is CASSPLPLSNSPLHF. CDR3 coding DNA: TGTGCCAGCTCACCACTTCCCCTCTCCAATTCACCCCTCCACTTT.

This clonotype turned up a few times. The genes are TRBV9 and TRBJ2-5; either TRBD1 or TRBD2 may fit D (5 bases each). The germline V gene has CDR1 SGDLS and CDR2 YYNGEE. The length of the CDR3 is 14 residues. V lost 4 bases and J 3 bases, leaving 13 bases between the germline ends. CDR3 region: CASSRGRLEETQYF. The CDR3 DNA reads TGTGCCAGCAGCCGGGGCCGCCTTGAAGAGACCCAGTACTTC.

This clonotype was seen ten or more times. The chain uses TRBV7-8 and TRBJ1-1; D unclear. The CDR3 runs to 15 residues. Germline V gene sequence: CDR1 SGHVS, CDR2 FQNEAQ. The V end was cut by 1 base, the J end by 0 bases, with 9 bases between. CDR3 sequence reads: CASSLGAGMNTEAFF. CDR3 DNA sequence: TGTGCCAGCAGCTTAGGGGCCGGGATGAACACTGAAGCTTTCTTT.

The V gene is TRBV5-1, the J gene TRBJ2-5; D may be TRBD1 or TRBD2 (5 bases each). V was clipped by 0 bases and J by 4 bases, with 13 bases between them. This CDR3 is 15 amino acids long. The germline V gene has CDR1 SGHRS and CDR2 YFSETQ. CDR3 DNA: TGCGCCAGCAGCTTGGTGCTGGGGGAACGAGAGACCCAGTACTTC. As protein: CASSLVLGERETQYF.

This clonotype was observed at least ten times. The junction and the germline gene differ at one end; a read error may be behind it. V usage is TRBV29-1 and J usage is TRBJ1-2; 9 bases match TRBD1. The CDR3 covers 11 residues. Germline loops: CDR1 SQVTM, CDR2 ANQGSEA. CDR3 DNA: TGCAGCGTTGCCAGGACAGGGGCTATTTCCTTC. Protein: CSVARTGAISF.

This chain joins TRBV7-2 and TRBJ2-1; D ambiguous. Germline V gene data show CDR1 as SGHTA and CDR2 as FQGNSA. CDR3 size: 15 residues. Deletions cut 1 base from V and 0 bases from J, with 7 bases between. Here the CDR3 reads CASSLVADSYNEQFF. The CDR3 DNA sequence: TGTGCCAGCAGCTTAGTCGCGGACTCCTACAATGAGCAGTTCTTC.

This rearrangement joins TRBV5-5 to TRBJ1-5, with D uncertain. This CDR3 region has 13 residues. In germline, CDR1 is SGHKS, CDR2 YYEKEE (reference sequence). With 0 bases removed from V and 5 bases from J, the gap between germline ends came to 6 bases. DNA of the CDR3: TGTGCCAGCAGCTTGGCCCCCGATCAGCCCCAGCATTTT. Its translation: CASSLAPDQPQHF.

Many counts were recorded for this clonotype. The chain joins TRBV7-2 to TRBJ2-2, with D possibly being TRBD1 (6 bases). V shed 1 base and J shed 4 bases, with 13 bases lying between them. The CDR3 spans 16 residues. The V gene's germline CDR1 is SGHTA and CDR2 FQGNSA. CDR3 nucleotides: TGTGCCAGCAGCTTAGGAACAGGGATCGCCACCGGGGAGCTGTTTTTT. Translation gives CASSLGTGIATGELFF. Full variable domain (remainder filled in from reference TRBV7-2 and TRBJ2-2): GAGVSQSPSNKVTEKGKDVELRCDPISGHTALYWYRQSLGQGLEFLIYFQGNSAPDKSGLPSDRFSAERTGGSVSTLTIQRTQQEDSAVYLCASSLGTGIATGELFFGEGSRLTVL.

This clonotype has more than one count but fewer than ten. V is TRBV11-2 and J is TRBJ2-2, with TRBD1 as a possible D gene (5 bases). Germline CDR1 reads SGHAT; CDR2 reads FQNNGV. This CDR3 is 13 amino acids long. Trimming took off 2 bases at V and 5 bases at J, with 6 bases between the two ends. CDR3 sequence (DNA): TGTGCCAGCAGCTTAAAGGGGACCGGGGAGCTGTTTTTT. The encoded protein is CASSLKGTGELFF.

In this sample, this clonotype turned up a few times. The chain employs TRBV7-2 and TRBJ2-5, with TRBD1 matching 7 bases. CDR1 is SGHTA and CDR2 is FQGNSA in the germline V gene. This CDR3 contains 14 residues. V trimming: 1 base; J trimming: 4 bases; junction bases outside the gene matches: 3. CDR3 amino acids: CASSLVAGGETQYF. The CDR3 DNA reads as TGTGCCAGCAGCTTAGTGGCAGGGGGAGAGACCCAGTACTTC.

This clonotype has ten or more counts. This sequence joins TRBV5-6 and TRBJ1-2; a possible D gene is TRBD1 (6 bases). Germline V gene lookup returns CDR1 SGHDT and CDR2 YYEEEE. V lost 2 bases and J lost 0, with 11 bases in between. This CDR3 region has 15 residues. CDR3 amino acids: CASSFGTPTNYGYTF. CDR3 nucleotide sequence: TGTGCCAGCAGCTTTGGGACACCAACTAACTATGGCTACACCTTC.

This clonotype was found many times. The gene calls are TRBV6-6 and TRBJ1-1; D is unresolved. CDR1 is MNHNY and CDR2 is SVGAGI in the germline V gene (reference sequence). V lost 2 bases, J lost 1 base, and 5 bases lay in between. The CDR3 totals 13 residues. In DNA, the CDR3 is TGTGCCAGCAGTTACCCACAGAACACTGAAGCTTTCTTT. Its protein is CASSYPQNTEAFF.

This chain joins TRBV6-6 and TRBJ1-2; D may be TRBD1 (5 bases). V dropped 8 bases and J dropped 3 bases, with 10 bases sitting between them. Germline assignment: CDR1 MNHNY and CDR2 SVGAGI (reference sequence). The CDR3 is 12 amino acids. The DNA for the CDR3 is TGTGCCAGCGAGGGGTACGACTATGGCTACACCTTC. Protein sequence: CASEGYDYGYTF.

The chain links TRBV18 to TRBJ1-2; the D gene is possibly TRBD1 (6 bases). The CDR3 loop spans 17 amino acids. With 5 bases removed from V and 1 base from J, the gap between germline ends came to 20 bases. Germline values: CDR1 KGHSH, CDR2 LQKENI. For the CDR3, the DNA is TGTGCCAGCTCATCCACTCGGACAGCCCTGAATAACTATGGCTACACCTTC. Translation gives CASSSTRTALNNYGYTF.

This clonotype was seen at least ten times. This chain connects TRBV12-3 or TRBV12-4 to TRBJ2-2; possibly TRBD2 for D (5 bases). The ends were cut back, 6 bases at V and 5 bases at J, with 19 bases in the middle. The CDR3 is made up of 16 amino acids. CDR3 region: CASSSRTPRNTGELFF. CDR3 in DNA: TGTGCCAGCAGCTCAAGGACTCCCCGGAATACCGGGGAGCTGTTTTTT.

In this sample, this clonotype turned up a few times. The rearrangement joins TRBV11-1 to TRBJ2-2; no definite D call. V was shortened by 6 bases and J by 4 bases, with 15 bases between the two germline ends. This CDR3 comprises 15 residues. CDR1 and CDR2 (germline): SGHAT, FQDESV (reference sequence). The CDR3 loop reads CASSWRSPGTGELFF. The CDR3 DNA reads as TGTGCCAGCAGTTGGAGAAGTCCGGGCACCGGGGAGCTGTTTTTT.

This clonotype was counted ten times or more. The chain has TRBV20-1 and TRBJ2-3, with 8 bases lining up with TRBD2. The junction had 14 bases not matched to a gene; V was cut back by 4 bases and J by 5 bases. The CDR3 has 16 amino acids. The germline V gene has CDR1 DFQATT and CDR2 SNEGSKA (reference sequence). The CDR3 sequence is CSATPGVAGLQDTQYF. The DNA for the CDR3 is TGCAGTGCTACCCCAGGGGTAGCGGGGCTACAAGATACGCAGTATTTT.

This clonotype was counted a few times. This chain connects TRBV10-2 to TRBJ2-5, with no clear D. Per the germline V gene, CDR1 is WSHSY and CDR2 is SAAADI. The germline V and J ends were trimmed by 0 bases and 0 bases, with 17 bases remaining between them. This CDR3 spans 18 amino acids. Written as DNA, the CDR3 is TGCGCCAGCAGTGAGTCTAACTCCGAACTACGGTACCAAGAGACCCAGTACTTC. Its protein product is CASSESNSELRYQETQYF.

This clonotype came up a few times. This sequence joins TRBV27 and TRBJ1-1; possible D gene TRBD1, 6 bases. The ends were cut back, 5 bases at V and 1 base at J, with 14 bases in the middle. Looked up from germline, CDR1 is MNHEY and CDR2 is SMNVEV (reference sequence). The CDR3 totals 15 residues. CDR3 residues: CASSDSTGSNTEAFF. For the CDR3, the DNA is TGTGCCAGCAGTGACTCGACAGGCTCGAACACTGAAGCTTTCTTT.